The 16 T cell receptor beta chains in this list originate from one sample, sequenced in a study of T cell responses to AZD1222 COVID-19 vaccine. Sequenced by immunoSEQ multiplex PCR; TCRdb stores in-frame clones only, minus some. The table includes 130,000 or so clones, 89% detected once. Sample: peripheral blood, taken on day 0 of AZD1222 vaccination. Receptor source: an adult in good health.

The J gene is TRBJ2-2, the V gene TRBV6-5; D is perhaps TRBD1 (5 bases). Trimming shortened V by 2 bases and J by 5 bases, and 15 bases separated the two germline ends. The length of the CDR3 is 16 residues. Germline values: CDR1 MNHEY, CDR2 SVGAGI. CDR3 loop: CASSYPRAGRTGELFF. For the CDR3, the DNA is TGTGCCAGCAGTTACCCCCGGGCAGGGCGGACCGGGGAGCTGTTTTTT.

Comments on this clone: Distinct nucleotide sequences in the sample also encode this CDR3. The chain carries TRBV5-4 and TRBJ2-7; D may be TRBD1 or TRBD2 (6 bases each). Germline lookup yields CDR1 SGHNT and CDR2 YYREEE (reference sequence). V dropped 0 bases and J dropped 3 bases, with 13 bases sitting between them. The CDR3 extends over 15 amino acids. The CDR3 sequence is CASSLGQRGDYEQYF. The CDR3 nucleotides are TGTGCCAGCAGCTTGGGACAGAGGGGGGACTACGAGCAGTACTTC.

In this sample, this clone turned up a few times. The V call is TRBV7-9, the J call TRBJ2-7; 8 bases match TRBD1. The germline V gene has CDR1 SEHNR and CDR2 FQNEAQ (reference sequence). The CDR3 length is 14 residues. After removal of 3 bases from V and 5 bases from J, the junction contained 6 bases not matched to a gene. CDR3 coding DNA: TGTGCCAGCAGCTTGACAGGGGAGTGGAACGAGCAGTACTTC. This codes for CASSLTGEWNEQYF.

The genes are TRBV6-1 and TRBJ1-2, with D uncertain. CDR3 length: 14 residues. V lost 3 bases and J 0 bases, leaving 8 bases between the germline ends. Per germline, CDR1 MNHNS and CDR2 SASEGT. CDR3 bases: TGTGCCAGCAGTGAGAATTTTTCTAACTATGGCTACACCTTC. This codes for CASSENFSNYGYTF.

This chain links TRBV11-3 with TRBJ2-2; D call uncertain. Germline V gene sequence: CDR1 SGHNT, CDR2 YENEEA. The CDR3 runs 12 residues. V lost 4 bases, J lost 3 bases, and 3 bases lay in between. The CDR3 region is CASSSDTGELFF. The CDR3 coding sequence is TGTGCCAGCAGCTCAGACACCGGGGAGCTGTTTTTT. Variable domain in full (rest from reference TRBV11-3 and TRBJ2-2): EAGVVQSPRYKIIEKKQPVAFWCNPISGHNTLYWYLQNLGQGPELLIRYENEEAVDDSQLPKDRFSAERLKGVDSTLKIQPAELGDSAVYLCASSSDTGELFFGEGSRLTVL.

The CDR3 sequence is CASGYRAGNYGYTF. CDR3 bases: TGTGCCAGCGGATACAGGGCCGGTAACTATGGCTACACCTTC. The J gene is TRBJ1-2, the V gene TRBV5-6; possibly TRBD1 for D (6 bases). Germline V CDR1 and CDR2: SGHDT, YYEEEE. CDR3 length: 14 amino acids. The germline V and J ends were trimmed by 7 bases and 1 base, with 14 bases remaining between them.

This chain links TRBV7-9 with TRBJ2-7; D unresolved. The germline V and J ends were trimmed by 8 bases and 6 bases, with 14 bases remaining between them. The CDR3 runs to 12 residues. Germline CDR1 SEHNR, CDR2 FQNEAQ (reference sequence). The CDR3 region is CASSASDSEQYF. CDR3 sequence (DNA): TGTGCCAGCTCAGCTTCTGATAGCGAGCAGTACTTC. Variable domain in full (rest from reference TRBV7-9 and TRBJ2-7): DTGVSQNPRHKITKRGQNVTFRCDPISEHNRLYWYRQTLGQGPEFLTYFQNEAQLEKSRLLSDRFSAERPKGSFSTLEIQRTEQGDSAMYLCASSASDSEQYFGPGTRLTVT.

This chain's CDR3 is CASSLRIGRSGGDQYF. The CDR3 DNA follows: TGTGCCAGCAGCCTAAGAATAGGACGGAGTGGTGGGGACCAGTACTTC. The chain uses TRBV3-1 (or the pseudogene TRBV3-2) and TRBJ2-5; no reliable D call. The CDR3 is 16 amino acids. The V end lost 4 bases, the J end lost 10 bases, and 25 bases lay between the germline ends. Germline CDR1 and CDR2: LGHDT and YNNKEL (reference sequence).

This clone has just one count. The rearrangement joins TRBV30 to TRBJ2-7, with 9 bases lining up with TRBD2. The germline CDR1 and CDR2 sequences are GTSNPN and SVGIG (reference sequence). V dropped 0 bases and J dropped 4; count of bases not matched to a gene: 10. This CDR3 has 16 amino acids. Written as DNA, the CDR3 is TGTGCCTGGAGTGTATTAGGGCGGGGGGGCCGGTACGAGCAGTACTTC. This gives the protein CAWSVLGRGGRYEQYF.

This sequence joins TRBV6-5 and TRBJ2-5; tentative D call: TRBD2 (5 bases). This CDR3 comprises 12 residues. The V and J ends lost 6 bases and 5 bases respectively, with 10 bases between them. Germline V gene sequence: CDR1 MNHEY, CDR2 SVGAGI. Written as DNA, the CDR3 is TGTGCCAGCAGAGAGGGTGGCGAGACCCAGTACTTC. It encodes CASREGGETQYF.

For the CDR3, the DNA is TGTGCCAGCAGGGGAGGGGTTATGAACACTGAAGCTTTCTTT. This gives the protein CASRGGVMNTEAFF. The chain carries TRBV6-4 and TRBJ1-1, with D tentatively TRBD1 (5 bases). This CDR3 is 14 amino acids long. Deletions cut 6 bases from V and 0 bases from J, with 11 bases between. Germline V gene lookup returns CDR1 MRHNA and CDR2 SNTAGT.

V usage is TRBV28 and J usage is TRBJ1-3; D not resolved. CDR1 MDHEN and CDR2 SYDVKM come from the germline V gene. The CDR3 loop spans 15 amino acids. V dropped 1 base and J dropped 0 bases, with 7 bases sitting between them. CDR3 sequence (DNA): TGTGCCAGCAGTTTATCCCCCCTCTCTGGAAACACCATATATTTT. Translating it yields CASSLSPLSGNTIYF.

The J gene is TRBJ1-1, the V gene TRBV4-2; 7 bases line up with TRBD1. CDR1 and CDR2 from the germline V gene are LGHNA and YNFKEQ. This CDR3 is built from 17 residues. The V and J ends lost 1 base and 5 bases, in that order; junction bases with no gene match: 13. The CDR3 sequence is CASSQAGQVLGNTEAFF. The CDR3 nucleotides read TGTGCCAGCAGCCAAGCTGGACAGGTCTTAGGAAATACTGAAGCTTTCTTT.

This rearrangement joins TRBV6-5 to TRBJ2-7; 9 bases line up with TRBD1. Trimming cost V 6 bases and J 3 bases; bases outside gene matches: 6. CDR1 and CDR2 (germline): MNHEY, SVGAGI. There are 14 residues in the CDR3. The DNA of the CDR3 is TGTGCCAGCAGGGACCCGGGACAGGGCTACGAGCAGTACTTC. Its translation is CASRDPGQGYEQYF.

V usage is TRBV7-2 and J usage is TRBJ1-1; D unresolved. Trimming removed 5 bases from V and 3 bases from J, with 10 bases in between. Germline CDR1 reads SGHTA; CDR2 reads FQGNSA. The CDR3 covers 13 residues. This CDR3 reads CASSPRAYTEAFF. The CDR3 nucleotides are TGTGCCAGCAGCCCACGGGCCTACACTGAAGCTTTCTTT.

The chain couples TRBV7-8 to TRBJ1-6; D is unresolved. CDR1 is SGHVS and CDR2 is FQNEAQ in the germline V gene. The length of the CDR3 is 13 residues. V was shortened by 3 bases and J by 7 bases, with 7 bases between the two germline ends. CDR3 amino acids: CASSLIGNSPLHF. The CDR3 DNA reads TGTGCCAGCAGCTTGATAGGGAATTCACCCCTCCACTTT.